Detailed here is one T cell receptor (beta chain). This entry comes from a study of blood T cell repertoires in COVID-19. Study in general: Cohort 3 donors were reported recovered after two negative PCRs, clearance, or symptom resolution. T cells, B-cell-depleted T cells, or PBMCs supplied cDNA or gDNA.

Profiled with immunoSEQ multiplex PCR; TCRdb holds only in-frame clones, not every one. The table includes roughly 150,000 clones, around 82% detected once. This CDR3 is built from 15 residues. V was pared by 5 bases and J by 3 bases, with 5 bases of the junction left unmatched. Germline V gene sequence: CDR1 SGHTA, CDR2 FQGNSA. This chain uses TRBV7-2 with TRBJ1-3; 9 positions agree with TRBD1. The TCR comes from a man aged 45 to 65 in a cohort exposed to, infected with or recovered from COVID-19 (not recorded which). Sequenced sample: PBMCs or T cells enriched from blood (not recorded which). The CDR3 DNA sequence: TGTGCCAGCAGCGCCGGGACAGGGATTGGAAACACCATATATTTT. Translating it yields CASSAGTGIGNTIYF.